One and the same sample provided the 28 T cell receptor beta chains below, sequenced in a study of blood T cell repertoires in COVID-19. The table came from immunoSEQ multiplex PCR; TCRdb's copy has only in-frame clones and leaves some out. The sample holds hundreds of thousands of clones; more than 80% are singletons and the top ten take around 1.1%. Material: PBMCs or T cells enriched from blood (not recorded which). Receptors were obtained from a man aged 30-40 years who had recovered from COVID-19.

The chain combines TRBV10-3 with TRBJ2-1; TRBD2 aligns across 13 bases. V shed 7 bases and J 3 bases; nucleotides not matched to a gene: 6. CDR1 and CDR2 (germline): ENHRY, SYGVKD. This CDR3 has 16 residues. CDR3 residues: CAITRTSGGGYNEQFF. CDR3 bases: TGTGCCATCACAAGGACTAGCGGGGGCGGCTACAATGAGCAGTTCTTC.

The chain links TRBV12-5 to TRBJ2-6; 9 nucleotides align to TRBD1. The trim removed 5 bases at V and 2 bases at J, leaving 13 bases unmatched. CDR3 length: 19 amino acids. Looked up from germline, CDR1 is LGHNT and CDR2 is FRNRAP. CDR3 region: CASGPGTGGASPGANVLTF. As DNA, the CDR3 is TGTGCTAGTGGTCCTGGAACAGGGGGCGCCTCTCCTGGGGCCAACGTCCTGACTTTC.

V is TRBV2 and J is TRBJ1-5; no clear D. The germline CDR1 and CDR2 sequences are SNHLY and FYNNEI. The V end lost 8 bases, the J end lost 6 bases, and 20 bases lay between the germline ends. This CDR3 spans 15 amino acids. The CDR3 loop reads CASRKERGGVQPQHF. DNA of the CDR3: TGTGCCAGCCGGAAGGAGCGGGGTGGGGTTCAGCCCCAGCATTTT.

The V call is TRBV18, the J call TRBJ1-1; no firm D call. The V gene lost 2 bases and the J gene lost 0 bases, with 10 bases spanning the gap. Germline V gives CDR1 KGHSH, CDR2 LQKENI. The CDR3 sequence is 15 residues long. CDR3 DNA: TGTGCCAGCTCACCATTTCGAGAAATGAACACTGAAGCTTTCTTT. Its translation: CASSPFREMNTEAFF.

This sequence joins TRBV7-2 and TRBJ2-7, with TRBD2 as a possible D gene (5 bases). This CDR3 has 15 residues. From germline, CDR1 is SGHTA and CDR2 FQGNSA. Trimming took off 5 bases at V and 0 bases at J, with 14 bases between the two ends. The CDR3 region has the DNA TGTGCCAGCAGCATAAACGACGGACTCTCCTACGAGCAGTACTTC. Translating it yields CASSINDGLSYEQYF.

J is TRBJ1-2 and V is TRBV20-1; no clear D. The CDR3 has 13 residues. Germline-derived CDR1 and CDR2 are DFQATT and SNEGSKA (reference sequence). V shed 3 bases and J shed 0 bases, with 8 bases lying between them. CDR3 region: CSASPGANYGYTF. The DNA for the CDR3 is TGCAGTGCTAGTCCGGGAGCTAACTATGGCTACACCTTC.

V is TRBV7-7 and J is TRBJ2-7; D might be TRBD1 (5 bases). The CDR3 runs 15 residues. Germline CDR1 and CDR2: SSHAT and FNYEAQ (reference sequence). Trimming pared 3 bases from V and 0 bases from J, leaving 12 bases between. The DNA of the CDR3 is TGTGCCAGCAGCTTTACGACAGCGAGCTCCTACGAGCAGTACTTC. As protein: CASSFTTASSYEQYF.

The V gene is TRBV2, the J gene TRBJ1-6; the D is unclear. Trimming cost V 7 bases and J 3 bases, with 13 bases left between them. The CDR3 contains 15 residues. CDR1 and CDR2 (germline): SNHLY, FYNNEI. CDR3 coding DNA: TGTGCCAGCAATTTGGTACGGAGCTATAATTCACCCCTCCACTTT. Its protein is CASNLVRSYNSPLHF.

CDR3 sequence: CASNPWEGLNTEAFF. The CDR3 region has the DNA TGCGCCAGCAACCCCTGGGAGGGGCTGAACACTGAAGCTTTCTTT. The gene calls are TRBV5-1 and TRBJ1-1; D possibly corresponds to TRBD1 (5 bases). The length of the CDR3 is 15 residues. Trimming took off 6 bases at V and 0 bases at J, with 15 bases between the two ends. Germline V gene data show CDR1 as SGHRS and CDR2 as YFSETQ.

This rearrangement joins TRBV5-1 to TRBJ2-5; 7 positions match TRBD1. The CDR3 extends over 16 amino acids. Looked up from germline, CDR1 is SGHRS and CDR2 is YFSETQ. Germline trimming cut 5 bases from V and 5 bases from J; bases unmatched to any gene: 15. The CDR3 protein is CASRTTGKREVETQYF. The CDR3 DNA reads TGCGCCAGCAGGACGACAGGGAAAAGAGAGGTGGAGACCCAGTACTTC.

The chain carries TRBV6-4 and TRBJ1-2, with TRBD1 as a possible D gene (6 bases). Trimming stripped 6 bases from V and 0 bases from J, with 11 bases between. CDR1 MRHNA and CDR2 SNTAGT come from the germline V gene. The CDR3 runs 14 residues. Written as DNA, the CDR3 is TGTGCCAGCAGCCCGGACAGATCTAACTATGGCTACACCTTC. It specifies CASSPDRSNYGYTF.

V and J are TRBV5-1 and TRBJ2-2, with TRBD2 as a possible D gene (5 bases). The germline V gene encodes CDR1 SGHRS and CDR2 YFSETQ. V was shortened by 0 bases and J by 7 bases, with 10 bases between the two germline ends. The CDR3 covers 14 residues. The CDR3 DNA is TGCGCCAGCAGCTTGGGTCGTGGGAGCGGGGAGCTGTTTTTT. Its protein is CASSLGRGSGELFF.

The chain is built from TRBV28 and TRBJ1-6; D not resolved. Germline values: CDR1 MDHEN, CDR2 SYDVKM. This CDR3 comprises 15 residues. Trimming pared 4 bases from V and 14 bases from J, leaving 21 bases between. The CDR3 DNA follows: TGTGCCAGCAGTTCCCCCGGGTCCTCACATAGAACCCTCCACTTT. As protein: CASSSPGSSHRTLHF.

J is TRBJ1-1 and V is TRBV18; a possible D gene is TRBD1 (5 bases). Deletions cut 5 bases from V and 6 bases from J, with 13 bases between. Per germline, CDR1 KGHSH and CDR2 LQKENI. This CDR3 region has 13 residues. The CDR3 bases are TGTGCCAGCTCAACGTCAGGGAATCCTGAAGCTTTCTTT. Translating gives CASSTSGNPEAFF.

This chain links TRBV14 with TRBJ2-3; weak D call: TRBD2 (6 bases). The germline gives CDR1 SGHDN, CDR2 FVKESK. This CDR3 has 16 residues. The germline V and J ends were trimmed by 2 bases and 0 bases, with 12 bases remaining between them. The CDR3 nucleotides are TGTGCCAGCAGCCAAAGTAGCGGCTATAGCACAGATACGCAGTATTTT. It yields the protein CASSQSSGYSTDTQYF.

The chain links TRBV2 to TRBJ1-5, with D perhaps matching TRBD1 (5 bases). V was trimmed by 10 bases and J by 3 bases, leaving 16 bases between them. The CDR3 is made up of 14 amino acids. Germline V gives CDR1 SNHLY, CDR2 FYNNEI. The CDR3, as DNA: TGTGCCACGGGTATGGAGGGGCTCAATCAGCCCCAGCATTTT. It yields the protein CATGMEGLNQPQHF.

The J gene is TRBJ1-5, the V gene TRBV4-1; possibly TRBD1 for D (5 bases). Trimming removed 1 base from V and 7 bases from J, with 14 bases in between. Germline assignment: CDR1 MGHRA and CDR2 YSYEKL. This CDR3 is 15 amino acids long. The CDR3 protein is CASSQVMDKLQPQHF. As DNA, the CDR3 is TGCGCCAGCAGCCAAGTTATGGACAAGCTACAGCCCCAGCATTTT.

The chain links TRBV7-2 to TRBJ2-7; the match to TRBD2 covers 11 bases. CDR3 length: 16 residues. CDR1 and CDR2 from the germline V gene are SGHTA and FQGNSA. V shed 5 bases, J shed 9 bases, and the junction held 15 bases outside the gene matches. The CDR3 DNA sequence: TGTGCCAGCAGCCCAAGAGGTAGCGGGAGGGTGGGTGCGCAGTACTTC. Translation: CASSPRGSGRVGAQYF.

The CDR3 loop reads CATAGPGYTF. The CDR3 bases are TGTGCTACGGCAGGGCCTGGCTACACCTTC. This chain uses TRBV7-2 with TRBJ1-2, with a possible D match to TRBD1 (5 bases). CDR1 is SGHTA, CDR2 FQGNSA, per germline. The CDR3 length is 10 residues.

The chain recombines TRBV28 with TRBJ1-2; D is unclear. This CDR3 comprises 14 residues. Trimming left V 5 bases short and J 3 bases short, with 13 bases between. Germline lookup yields CDR1 MDHEN and CDR2 SYDVKM. Here the CDR3 DNA reads TGTGCCAGCAGTACCCGGTGGTCACACTATGGCTACACCTTC. The encoded protein is CASSTRWSHYGYTF.

This sequence joins TRBV14 and TRBJ2-1; 9 bases match TRBD1. V lost 1 base, J lost 2 bases, and 3 bases stayed unmatched. The CDR3 is 16 amino acids. CDR1 SGHDN and CDR2 FVKESK come from the germline V gene. The CDR3 DNA sequence: TGTGCCAGCAGCCAAGTAACAGGGGGCCCCTACAATGAGCAGTTCTTC. Amino acids: CASSQVTGGPYNEQFF.

The chain links TRBV24-1 to TRBJ2-7; 9 bases are shared with TRBD1. Per the germline V gene, CDR1 is KGHDR and CDR2 is SFDVKD. V shed 4 bases and J 3 bases; nucleotides not matched to a gene: 6. The CDR3 loop spans 15 amino acids. This CDR3 reads CATSDPGTGIYEQYF. In DNA form, the CDR3 reads TGTGCCACCAGTGACCCCGGGACAGGGATCTACGAGCAGTACTTC.

The chain is built from TRBV13 and TRBJ1-6, with D possibly TRBD1 on 5 matching bases. The CDR3 has 14 residues. The germline V gene has CDR1 PRHDT and CDR2 FYEKMQ (reference sequence). Trimming took 2 bases from V and 10 from J, leaving 12 bases between them. The chain's CDR3 is CASSLRQGGSPLHF. The CDR3 coding sequence is TGTGCCAGCAGCTTAAGGCAGGGAGGCTCACCCCTCCACTTT. Full variable domain (outside the CDR3, taken from reference TRBV13 and TRBJ1-6): AAGVIQSPRHLIKEKRETATLKCYPIPRHDTVYWYQQGPGQDPQFLISFYEKMQSDKGSIPDRFSAQQFSDYHSELNMSSLELGDSALYFCASSLRQGGSPLHFGNGTRLTVT.

The chain combines TRBV25-1 with TRBJ2-3; D is unresolved. Germline V lookup: CDR1 MGHDK, CDR2 SYGVNS. V lost 5 bases and J lost 5, with 8 bases in between. The CDR3 consists of 12 residues. The CDR3 loop is CASSPMVDTQYF. CDR3 DNA sequence: TGTGCCAGCAGTCCTATGGTAGATACGCAGTATTTT.

J is TRBJ2-3 and V is TRBV11-2, with D possibly being TRBD1 (5 bases). Per the germline V gene, CDR1 is SGHAT and CDR2 is FQNNGV. The CDR3 is 16 amino acids. Trimming pared 3 bases from V and 1 base from J, leaving 14 bases between. This chain's CDR3 is CASSFGSGLRTDTQYF. The CDR3 DNA sequence: TGTGCCAGCAGCTTTGGATCAGGGCTCCGCACAGATACGCAGTATTTT. Drawing the rest from reference TRBV11-2 and TRBJ2-3, the complete variable domain is EAGVAQSPRYKIIEKRQSVAFWCNPISGHATLYWYQQILGQGPKLLIQFQNNGVVDDSQLPKDRFSAERLKGVDSTLKIQPAKLEDSAVYLCASSFGSGLRTDTQYFGPGTRLTVL.

The chain joins TRBV24-1 to TRBJ2-7; 9 bases fit TRBD1. Germline V lookup: CDR1 KGHDR, CDR2 SFDVKD. V dropped 5 bases and J dropped 5; count of bases not matched to a gene: 12. The length of the CDR3 is 16 residues. Here the CDR3 DNA reads TGTGCCACCAGTGCCGCCCCCGGGACAGGGAACGACGAGCAGTACTTC. Amino acid sequence: CATSAAPGTGNDEQYF.

The chain employs TRBV7-2 and TRBJ2-7, with TRBD2 identical over 8 bases. V lost 1 base to trimming and J lost 3 bases; unmatched junction nucleotides: 11. CDR3 length: 17 residues. Germline CDR1 is SGHTA and CDR2 is FQGNSA. The CDR3 loop is CASSLGSPTGGSYEQYF. CDR3 nucleotides: TGTGCCAGCAGCTTAGGGTCCCCCACGGGAGGGAGCTACGAGCAGTACTTC.

This sequence joins TRBV7-8 and TRBJ2-1, with 8 bases that match TRBD2. Germline CDR1 SGHVS, CDR2 FQNEAQ. The CDR3 sequence is 16 residues long. V gave up 7 bases and J gave up 7 bases; unmatched junction bases: 15. CDR3 bases: TGTGCCAGCACCCCAATCGCGGGCGGGGGGAGTAATGAGCAGTTCTTC. This translates into CASTPIAGGGSNEQFF.